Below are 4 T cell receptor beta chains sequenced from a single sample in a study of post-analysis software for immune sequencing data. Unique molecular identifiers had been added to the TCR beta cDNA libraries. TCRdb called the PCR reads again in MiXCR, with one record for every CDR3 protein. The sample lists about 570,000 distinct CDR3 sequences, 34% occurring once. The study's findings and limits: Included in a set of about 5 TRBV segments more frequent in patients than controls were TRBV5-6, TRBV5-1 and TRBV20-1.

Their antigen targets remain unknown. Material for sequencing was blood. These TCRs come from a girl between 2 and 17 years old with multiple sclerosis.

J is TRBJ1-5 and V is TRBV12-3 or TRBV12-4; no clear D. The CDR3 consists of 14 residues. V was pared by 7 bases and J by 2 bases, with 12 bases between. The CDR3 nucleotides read TGTGCCAGCACCTACGGAGGTGGCAATCAGCCCCAGCATTTT. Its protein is CASTYGGGNQPQHF.

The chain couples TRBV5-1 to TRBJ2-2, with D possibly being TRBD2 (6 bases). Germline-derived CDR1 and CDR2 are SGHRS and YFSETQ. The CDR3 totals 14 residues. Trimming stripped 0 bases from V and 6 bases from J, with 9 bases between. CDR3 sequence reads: CASSLDGRSGELFF. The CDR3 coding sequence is TGCGCCAGCAGCTTGGATGGGAGGTCCGGGGAGCTGTTTTTT.

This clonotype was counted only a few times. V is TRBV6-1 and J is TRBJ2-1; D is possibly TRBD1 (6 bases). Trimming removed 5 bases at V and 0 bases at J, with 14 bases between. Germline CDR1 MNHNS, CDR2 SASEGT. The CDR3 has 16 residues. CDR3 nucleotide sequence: TGTGCCAGCAGTTTACAGGGCTCGAGCTCCTACAATGAGCAGTTCTTC. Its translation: CASSLQGSSSYNEQFF.

CDR3 coding DNA: TGTGCCAGCAACAGGGGGCGCGACTACGAGCAGTACTTC. It is translated as CASNRGRDYEQYF. V and J are TRBV2 and TRBJ2-7, with 9 bases matching TRBD1. The V and J ends lost 7 bases and 3 bases, in that order; junction bases with no gene match: 4. From germline, CDR1 is SNHLY and CDR2 FYNNEI. The CDR3 runs to 13 residues.